These T cell receptor beta chains were read from a single sample in a study of identical twins. TCRdb called the 5' RACE reads again in MiXCR, with one record for every CDR3 protein. The repertoire holds approximately 410,000 distinct CDR3 sequences, with under 20% as singletons. Input material: naive T cells sorted from blood. The receptors were gathered from a man aged 50 or older in good health. Both conserved end residues are part of each CDR3. A D gene is named only where the DNA matches it firmly. Clone sizes are given selectively: once, few, many, or a class where the clone is expanded.

v_call	j_call	clone_size	d_call	cdr3_aa	cdr3_nt
TRBV28	TRBJ1-2	NA	NA	CASSTGGGVDYGYTF	TGTGCCAGCAGTACCGGGGGCGGGGTTGACTATGGCTACACCTTC
TRBV10-3	TRBJ2-3	few	NA	CAISVRTEADTQYF	TGTGCCATCAGTGTCCGGACCGAGGCAGATACGCAGTATTTT
TRBV6-2/TRBV6-3	TRBJ2-1	few	NA	CASSFGDFNEQFF	TGTGCCAGCAGCTTTGGGGACTTCAATGAGCAGTTCTTC
TRBV7-2	TRBJ1-5	NA	TRBD1	CASKDTGGSNQPQHF	TGTGCCAGCAAGGATACAGGGGGTAGCAATCAGCCCCAGCATTTT
TRBV7-3	TRBJ2-1	many	NA	CASSKNRAYNEQFF	TGTGCCAGCAGCAAAAACCGGGCCTACAATGAGCAGTTCTTC
TRBV20-1	TRBJ2-3	many	NA	CSARISSFIEDTQYF	TGCAGTGCTAGAATAAGCTCATTTATAGAGGATACGCAGTATTTT
TRBV4-3	TRBJ1-6	few	NA	CASSQEANSPLHF	TGCGCCAGCAGCCAAGAGGCTAATTCACCCCTCCACTTT
TRBV6-5	TRBJ2-2	few	TRBD2	CASSYSLAGVGELFF	TGTGCCAGCAGTTACTCACTAGCGGGAGTCGGGGAGCTGTTTTTT
TRBV20-1	TRBJ2-1	few	TRBD2	CSAREPALAGGFNEQFF	TGCAGTGCTAGAGAGCCCGCCCTAGCGGGAGGGTTTAATGAGCAGTTCTTC
TRBV24-1	TRBJ2-1	NA	TRBD1	CATSSSTGSSYNEQFF	TGTGCCACCTCTTCCTCGACAGGGAGCTCCTACAATGAGCAGTTCTTC